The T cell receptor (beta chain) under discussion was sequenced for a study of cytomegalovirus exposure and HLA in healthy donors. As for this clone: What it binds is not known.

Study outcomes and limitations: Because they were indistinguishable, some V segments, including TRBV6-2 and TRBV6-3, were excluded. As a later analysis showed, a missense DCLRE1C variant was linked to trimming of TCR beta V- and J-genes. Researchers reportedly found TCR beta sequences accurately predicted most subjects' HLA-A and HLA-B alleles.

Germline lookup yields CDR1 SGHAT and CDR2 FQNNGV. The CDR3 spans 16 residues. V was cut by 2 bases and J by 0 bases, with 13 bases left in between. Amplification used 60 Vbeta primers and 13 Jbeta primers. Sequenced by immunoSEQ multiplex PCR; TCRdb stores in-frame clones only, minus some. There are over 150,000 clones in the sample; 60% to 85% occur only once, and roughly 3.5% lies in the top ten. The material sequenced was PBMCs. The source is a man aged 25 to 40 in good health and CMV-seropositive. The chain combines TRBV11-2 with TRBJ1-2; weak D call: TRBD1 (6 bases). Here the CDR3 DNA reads TGTGCCAGCAGCTTACAGGGGACCGTCGCTAACTATGGCTACACCTTC. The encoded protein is CASSLQGTVANYGYTF.